One sample yielded the 25 T cell receptor beta chains listed below, sequenced in a study of T cell responses to AZD1222 COVID-19 vaccine. The assay was immunoSEQ multiplex PCR, and TCRdb's table has in-frame clones only and misses some. The table records 96,000 or so clones, roughly 90% of them present only once. The material was peripheral blood, obtained on day 0 of AZD1222 vaccination. These receptors were collected from an adult in good health.

This sequence joins TRBV2 and TRBJ2-1; 8 nucleotides line up with TRBD2. After removal of 3 bases from V and 3 bases from J, the junction contained 7 bases not matched to a gene. Germline V gives CDR1 SNHLY, CDR2 FYNNEI. This CDR3 comprises 16 residues. The CDR3 here is CASSEGVLAGYNEQFF. The CDR3, as DNA: TGTGCCAGCAGTGAGGGGGTGCTAGCGGGCTACAATGAGCAGTTCTTC.

There are a few counts of this clone. CDR3 nucleotide sequence: TGCGCCAGCCGAGATGGCTACACCTTC. This sequence encodes CASRDGYTF. The rearrangement joins TRBV10-1 to TRBJ1-2; D ambiguous. Looked up from germline, CDR1 is WNHNN and CDR2 is SYGVQD (reference sequence). V lost 8 bases and J 6 bases, leaving 4 bases between the germline ends. This CDR3 contains 9 residues.

This sequence joins TRBV12-3 or TRBV12-4 and TRBJ1-5; 7 bases line up with TRBD1. The ends lost 5 bases at V and 5 bases at J; junction bases unmatched: 3. This CDR3 is 13 amino acids long. CDR3 region: CASSTQGDQPQHF. Written as DNA, the CDR3 is TGTGCCAGCAGTACCCAGGGGGATCAGCCCCAGCATTTT.

This chain joins TRBV19 and TRBJ2-2, with TRBD2 matching over 8 bases. Losses at the gene ends were 1 base for V and 4 bases for J; bases not matched to a gene: 2. The CDR3 contains 15 residues. Germline V CDR1 and CDR2: LNHDA, SQIVND (reference sequence). The CDR3 is CASSIAGRATGELFF. The CDR3 nucleotides are TGTGCCAGTAGTATAGCCGGGAGGGCCACCGGGGAGCTGTTTTTT.

J is TRBJ2-7 and V is TRBV3-1 (or the pseudogene TRBV3-2), with D possibly being TRBD2 (6 bases). The V and J ends lost 2 bases and 7 bases respectively, with 12 bases between them. The CDR3 is 13 residues long. Germline CDR1 LGHDT, CDR2 YNNKEL (reference sequence). CDR3 in amino acids: CASSQNGRGEQYF. The CDR3, as DNA: TGTGCCAGCAGCCAAAACGGGAGAGGTGAGCAGTACTTC.

The rearrangement links TRBV19 to TRBJ2-4, with 10 positions matching TRBD1. Unmatched junction bases numbered 6, after V lost 7 bases and J lost 3 bases. Germline V gene data show CDR1 as LNHDA and CDR2 as SQIVND (reference sequence). This CDR3 has 15 amino acids. CDR3 loop: CASTGTGAVKNIQYF. Written as DNA, the CDR3 is TGTGCCAGTACCGGGACAGGGGCCGTCAAAAACATTCAGTACTTC.

This clone was found a few times. CDR3 DNA: TGTGCCAGCAGCACCGGGACAGGGTTAAGTAATGGCTACACCTTC. Translation: CASSTGTGLSNGYTF. This chain uses TRBV3-1 (or the pseudogene TRBV3-2) with TRBJ1-2; 9 nucleotides align to TRBD1. The CDR3 length is 15 residues. J lost 6 bases, V lost 5 bases, and 10 bases had no gene match. Germline-derived CDR1 and CDR2 are LGHDT and YNNKEL (reference sequence).

This chain links TRBV12-3 or TRBV12-4 with TRBJ2-1; 10 nucleotides agree with TRBD2. The CDR3 is 13 residues long. The V segment lost 7 bases and the J segment 14 bases; nucleotides outside the gene matches: 11. CDR3 nucleotide sequence: TGTGCCAGCACACTCCCTACGGGGACTAGCGAGTTCTTC. Amino acid sequence: CASTLPTGTSEFF.

The rearrangement uses TRBV2 and TRBJ2-2; 13 bases agree with TRBD2. V was clipped by 5 bases and J by 5 bases; unmatched bases: 2. The CDR3 has 15 amino acids. The germline gives CDR1 SNHLY, CDR2 FYNNEI. CDR3 residues: CASSKTSGGTGELFF. For the CDR3, the DNA is TGTGCCAGCAGTAAGACTAGCGGGGGGACCGGGGAGCTGTTTTTT.

The CDR3 coding sequence is TGTGCCATCAGTGAGCGGACAGGGGAGCGGTATGGCTACACCTTC. Its translation: CAISERTGERYGYTF. This chain joins TRBV10-3 and TRBJ1-2; TRBD1 agrees at 9 bases. V was clipped by 2 bases and J by 5 bases; unmatched bases: 6. The CDR3 loop spans 15 amino acids. The germline CDR1 and CDR2 sequences are ENHRY and SYGVKD.

J is TRBJ2-7 and V is TRBV18; D gene unclear. Trimming removed 9 bases at V and 0 bases at J, with 6 bases between. This CDR3 comprises 11 residues. CDR1 is KGHSH, CDR2 LQKENI, per germline. This CDR3 is CASQSSYEQYF. The CDR3 DNA is TGTGCCAGTCAGAGCTCCTACGAGCAGTACTTC.

This chain uses TRBV11-3 with TRBJ2-1; unclear D gene. Germline assignment: CDR1 SGHNT and CDR2 YENEEA. Trimming shortened V by 5 bases and J by 2 bases, and 10 bases separated the two germline ends. The CDR3 is 14 amino acids. In nucleotides, the CDR3 is TGTGCCAGCAGCCCAGGTAGAGCCTACAATGAGCAGTTCTTC. Protein product: CASSPGRAYNEQFF.

This chain joins TRBV21-1 and TRBJ2-1; TRBD1 was called by the table and not checked on the DNA. TRBV21-1 counts as a pseudogene. The CDR3 contains 16 residues. CDR3: CASSKGGTTSYNEQFF. CDR3 nucleotide sequence: TGTGCCAGCAGCAAAGGTGGGACAACCTCCTACAATGAGCAGTTCTTC.

The gene calls are TRBV11-2 and TRBJ2-2, with D possibly being TRBD1 (6 bases). Germline V lookup: CDR1 SGHAT, CDR2 FQNNGV. Trimming shortened V by 3 bases and J by 3 bases, and 11 bases separated the two germline ends. The CDR3 runs to 15 residues. The CDR3 region has the DNA TGTGCCAGCAGCTTTCAGGGGTTCGACACCGGGGAGCTGTTTTTT. Its translation is CASSFQGFDTGELFF.

V is TRBV7-3 and J is TRBJ2-5; D possibly corresponds to TRBD1 (6 bases). Deletions cut 5 bases from V and 5 bases from J, with 12 bases between. Germline V CDR1 and CDR2: SGHTA, FQGTGA. The CDR3 is made up of 13 amino acids. The CDR3 here is CASSLAGVETQYF. The DNA of the CDR3 is TGTGCCAGCAGCCTAGCAGGGGTGGAGACCCAGTACTTC.

This clone was counted once. J is TRBJ1-5 and V is TRBV4-3, with TRBD1 matching 9 bases. The CDR3 spans 16 residues. V lost 8 bases, J lost 5 bases, and 13 bases stayed unmatched. The germline V gene encodes CDR1 LGHNA and CDR2 YSLEER. The CDR3 DNA reads as TGCGCCAGCGGAACGCATGCCGGGACAGGGCATCAGCCCCAGCATTTT. Translated, it gives CASGTHAGTGHQPQHF.

This clone came up once. V usage is TRBV11-2 and J usage is TRBJ1-4; the D is unclear. V shed 5 bases and J shed 7 bases, with 14 bases lying between them. The CDR3 covers 14 residues. In germline, CDR1 is SGHAT, CDR2 FQNNGV. The CDR3 reads CASSLGGYGEKLFF. The CDR3 nucleotides are TGTGCCAGCAGCCTCGGCGGGTATGGTGAAAAACTGTTTTTT. Supplemented by reference TRBV11-2 and TRBJ1-4, the full variable domain reads EAGVAQSPRYKIIEKRQSVAFWCNPISGHATLYWYQQILGQGPKLLIQFQNNGVVDDSQLPKDRFSAERLKGVDSTLKIQPAKLEDSAVYLCASSLGGYGEKLFFGSGTQLSVL.

This sequence joins TRBV20-1 and TRBJ2-1, with unresolved D. The CDR3 has 11 amino acids. The germline V and J ends were trimmed by 0 bases and 12 bases, with 9 bases remaining between them. Germline V gives CDR1 DFQATT, CDR2 SNEGSKA (reference sequence). CDR3 bases: TGCAGTGCTAGAGATCGGACGGGGCAGTTCTTC. Residues: CSARDRTGQFF.

This clone was recorded once. This rearrangement joins TRBV19 to TRBJ2-5; possible D gene TRBD2, 5 bases. V was trimmed by 3 bases and J by 4 bases, leaving 9 bases between them. Looked up from germline, CDR1 is LNHDA and CDR2 is SQIVND (reference sequence). CDR3 length equals 13 residues. CDR3 sequence reads: CASSIASRETQYF. CDR3 bases: TGTGCCAGTAGTATCGCTAGCCGAGAGACCCAGTACTTC.

V and J are TRBV10-3 and TRBJ2-3; 10 bases match TRBD1. CDR1 and CDR2 (germline): ENHRY, SYGVKD. Germline trimming cut 6 bases from V and 0 bases from J; bases unmatched to any gene: 12. The CDR3 sequence is 18 residues long. The CDR3 DNA follows: TGTGCCATCAGGAACCGGGACAGGGGAAGTTCTAGCACAGATACGCAGTATTTT. Amino acids: CAIRNRDRGSSSTDTQYF.

The chain joins TRBV19 to TRBJ2-7; unclear D gene. Germline V gene lookup returns CDR1 LNHDA and CDR2 SQIVND (reference sequence). The ends were cut back, 6 bases at V and 7 bases at J, with 13 bases in the middle. This CDR3 region has 12 residues. Here the CDR3 reads CASRDLWGEQYF. In DNA form, the CDR3 reads TGTGCCAGTAGGGACCTTTGGGGAGAGCAGTACTTC.

The rearrangement uses TRBV28 and TRBJ2-5; no reliable D call. The CDR3 runs 14 residues. Trimming pared 7 bases from V and 1 base from J, leaving 13 bases between. CDR1 is MDHEN, CDR2 SYDVKM, per germline. The CDR3 nucleotides are TGTGCCAGCACTCTTAGTGGGTCCCAAGAGACCCAGTACTTC. This codes for CASTLSGSQETQYF.

CDR3 residues: CAISESIVYEQYF. DNA of the CDR3: TGTGCCATCAGTGAGTCCATAGTTTACGAGCAGTACTTC. The genes are TRBV10-3 and TRBJ2-7; D ambiguous. Germline CDR1 and CDR2: ENHRY and SYGVKD. The CDR3 runs 13 residues. Trimming shortened V by 0 bases and J by 4 bases, and 7 bases separated the two germline ends.

The table lists this clone with a count of one. The gene calls are TRBV5-1 and TRBJ1-4; D is undetermined. In germline, CDR1 is SGHRS, CDR2 YFSETQ. V lost 0 bases and J 5 bases, leaving 8 bases between the germline ends. CDR3 length: 14 residues. The CDR3 region has the DNA TGCGCCAGCAGCTTGGGCGGCGGGAATGAAAAACTGTTTTTT. Its translation: CASSLGGGNEKLFF.

The chain uses TRBV19 and TRBJ1-2, with D possibly TRBD1 on 6 matching bases. CDR3 length equals 13 residues. V was shortened by 7 bases and J by 8 bases, with 17 bases between the two germline ends. CDR1 LNHDA and CDR2 SQIVND come from the germline V gene (reference sequence). The chain's CDR3 is CASTGRGGRGYTF. DNA of the CDR3: TGTGCCAGTACCGGCCGGGGGGGCCGGGGCTACACCTTC. Combining the CDR3 with reference TRBV19 and TRBJ1-2 gives the whole variable domain DGGITQSPKYLFRKEGQNVTLSCEQNLNHDAMYWYRQDPGQGLRLIYYSQIVNDFQKGDIAEGYSVSREKKESFPLTVTSAQKNPTAFYLCASTGRGGRGYTFGSGTRLTVV.